This TCR beta chain comes out of a study of blood T cell repertoires in COVID-19 (dated by TCRdb to about 2020). Regarding the study in general: Collaborator samples came from the United States, Italy and Spain and covered acute and convalescent phases of COVID-19. The prospective study material was composed of cDNA or gDNA derived from T cells, B-cell-depleted T cells, or PBMCs. Deeply sampled blood TCRbeta repertoires from subjects exposed to, actively infected with, or recovered from COVID-19 were included in the dataset. The repertoires were made available in a free public database intended to serve as a resource for research on the immune response to SARS-CoV-2. Samples came from the ongoing ImmuneRACE study (first 160 participants) plus 1,254 subjects from 6 global collaborators. Sample metadata almost always included a de-identified subject ID, COVID-19 status, age in years and sex. Where available, HLA class I and class II types were obtained from metadata supplied by the sample provider rather than from assay-based typing. The study at large found these results: Clinical and demographic metadata were provided uncurated, with the amount varying by source and participant.

The immunoSEQ Assay, a bias-controlled multiplex PCR, was used to amplify TCRbeta CDR3 regions from genomic DNA. As for the original processing: Nucleated cell counts per sample were estimated from amplification of reference gene primers within the assay. Sequence reads were collapsed and filtered to measure the absolute abundance of every unique TCRbeta CDR3 rearrangement. For each sample, productive Simpson clonality was calculated by taking the square root of Simpson's diversity index across productive rearrangements. TCRdb obtained this table from immuneACCESS and retained in-frame rearrangements with V and J assigned. These tables miss some clones; where compared with another copy, unresolved V genes account for less than half of the shortfall, and the remainder is unexplained. From that table come the V and J calls and clone size; the DNA was used to work out D and trimming. This sample gives 400,000 to 450,000 clones in total; about 88% of them show up just once. Roughly 1.5% of the sample goes to the ten largest clones.

This clone was counted once. No antigen is known for it. No clone much larger than this one lies a single base away; base qualities are absent. Taken from cysteine to phenylalanine, the CDR3 has 15 residues. Only the CDR3 DNA stays, 45 bases, in frame from base 1. V drops 7 bases and J drops 4 bases, leaving 14 bases in between. CDR1 and CDR2 (MDHEN, SYDVKM) derive from the germline V gene. In Seattle, one collaborating source enrolled patients while the infection was active and tracked those patients longitudinally over the course of disease. Whole blood was collected in K2EDTA tubes by collaborating institutions according to the institutions' own protocols. For TCRbeta analysis, collaborators shipped samples as frozen whole blood, isolated PBMCs, or DNA extracted from either of those sample types.

This receptor was taken from a woman between 40 and 50 years old with COVID-19, enrolled during active disease. Sequencing was done on a sample of peripheral blood. The chain joins TRBV28 to TRBJ2-6; the D segment could be TRBD1, given 6 matching bases. The DNA reads TGTGCCAGCACACGGGACATTACAGGGGCCAACGTCCTGACTTTC. This translates into CASTRDITGANVLTF.